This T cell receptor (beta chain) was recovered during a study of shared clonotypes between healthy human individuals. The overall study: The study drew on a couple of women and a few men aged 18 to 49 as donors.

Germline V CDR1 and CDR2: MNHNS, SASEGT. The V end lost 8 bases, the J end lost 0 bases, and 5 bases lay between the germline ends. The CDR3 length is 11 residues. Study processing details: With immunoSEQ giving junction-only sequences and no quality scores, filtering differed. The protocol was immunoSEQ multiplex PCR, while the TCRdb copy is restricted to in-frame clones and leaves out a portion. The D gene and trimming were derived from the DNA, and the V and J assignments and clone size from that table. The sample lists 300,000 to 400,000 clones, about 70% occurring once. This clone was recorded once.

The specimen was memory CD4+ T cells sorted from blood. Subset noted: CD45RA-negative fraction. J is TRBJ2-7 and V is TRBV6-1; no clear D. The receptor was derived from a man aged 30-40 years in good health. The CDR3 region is CASGSSYEQYF. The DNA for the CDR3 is TGTGCCAGCGGTAGCTCCTACGAGCAGTACTTC.